The subject of this entry is one T cell receptor beta chain. As yet, its antigen is unknown. This specimen comes from a study of response to subunit inactivated influenza vaccine. The study, taken as a whole, reports: There was a suggestion from the authors that each seasonal influenza vaccination recruits few new T cells.

V was clipped by 0 bases and J by 3 bases; unmatched bases: 14. Per germline, CDR1 MNHEY and CDR2 SVGEGT. The CDR3 spans 19 residues. TCRdb re-analysed the RT-PCR reads in MiXCR, keeping a single row per CDR3 protein. This table holds more than 550,000 distinct CDR3 sequences, about 10% found once. The same data also contributed to another study, on T cells expressing NK-cell markers. That report adds: 5'RACE template switching with UMIs generated TCR beta cDNA. CD3+CD56+NKG2C+, CD3+CD56+NKG2C- and CD3+CD56-NKG2C+ T cells, once sorted, supplied the TCR beta repertoires. Anti-gamma-delta TCR antibody use in several experiments restricted sorting to alpha-beta TCR T cells.

This clonotype was sampled from a man aged 50 or older who received an inactivated influenza vaccine. This rearrangement joins TRBV6-2 or TRBV6-3 to TRBJ2-7, with 10 nucleotides matching TRBD2. The sequenced sample was PBMCs from blood, obtained on the day of vaccination. The CDR3 coding sequence is TGTGCCAGCAGTTACTCTTTTACTAGCGGGGCAACGGTGGGCTACGAGCAGTACTTC. This gives the protein CASSYSFTSGATVGYEQYF.